A single sample is the source of the 9 T cell receptor beta chains below, sequenced in a study of a mutant IDH1 vaccine in newly diagnosed glioma. Some clones are missing from TCRdb's copy, which holds only in-frame ones; the method was immunoSEQ multiplex PCR. The profile shows around 60,000 clones, about 88% of them singletons. Specified time point: week 23, last vaccination. The content of each vaccine dose was 300 ug of mutant IDH1 20-mer peptide, and topical imiquimod accompanied it. The antigens these receptors bind are not known. The material was PBMCs, obtained from a glioma patient whose treatment included an IDH1 peptide vaccine. Receptor source: a man younger than 40 with glioma.

The chain carries TRBV6-6 and TRBJ1-5, with unresolved D. V was pared by 7 bases and J by 0 bases, with 13 bases between. The CDR3 is made up of 15 amino acids. Looked up from germline, CDR1 is MNHNY and CDR2 is SVGAGI (reference sequence). CDR3 sequence (DNA): TGTGCCAGCAAGGCCATCGGTGATAGCAATCAGCCCCAGCATTTT. Translated, it gives CASKAIGDSNQPQHF.

The chain is built from TRBV19 and TRBJ1-5; D perhaps matches TRBD1 (6 bases). Trimming removed 4 bases at V and 4 bases at J, with 17 bases between. The CDR3 spans 16 residues. The germline gives CDR1 LNHDA, CDR2 SQIVND (reference sequence). CDR3 in DNA: TGTGCCAGTAGTACCAAAATCGGACAGCTTAATCAGCCCCAGCATTTT. It translates to CASSTKIGQLNQPQHF. Variable domain in full (rest from reference TRBV19 and TRBJ1-5): DGGITQSPKYLFRKEGQNVTLSCEQNLNHDAMYWYRQDPGQGLRLIYYSQIVNDFQKGDIAEGYSVSREKKESFPLTVTSAQKNPTAFYLCASSTKIGQLNQPQHFGDGTRLSIL.

Written as DNA, the CDR3 is TGTGCCAGTAGTCCCTGGGACAGGGGACACAATCAGCCCCAGCATTTT. This sequence encodes CASSPWDRGHNQPQHF. The gene calls are TRBV19 and TRBJ1-5, with TRBD1 identical over 10 bases. CDR3 length equals 16 residues. Losses at the gene ends were 5 bases for V and 3 bases for J; bases not matched to a gene: 7. Germline CDR1 reads LNHDA; CDR2 reads SQIVND (reference sequence).

CDR3 amino acids: CASSLNVGNTGELFF. CDR3 DNA sequence: TGTGCCAGCAGCTTAAACGTGGGTAACACCGGGGAGCTGTTTTTT. V gene TRBV11-3 combines with J gene TRBJ2-2; D gene uncertain. Germline V gives CDR1 SGHNT, CDR2 YENEEA. Trimming shortened V by 2 bases and J by 2 bases, and 9 bases separated the two germline ends. The CDR3 sequence is 15 residues long.

V and J are TRBV25-1 and TRBJ2-1, with TRBD2 identical over 8 bases. The CDR3 consists of 12 residues. Germline V gene sequence: CDR1 MGHDK, CDR2 SYGVNS. V was clipped by 4 bases and J by 9 bases; unmatched bases: 2. The CDR3 region has the DNA TGTGCCAGCAGTGTAACTAGCGGTGAGCAGTTCTTC. Its translation: CASSVTSGEQFF.

V gene TRBV5-8 combines with J gene TRBJ2-7; 8 bases match TRBD1. V lost 3 bases, J lost 3 bases, and 8 bases stayed unmatched. Per the germline V gene, CDR1 is SGHTS and CDR2 is YDEGEE. CDR3 size: 15 residues. CDR3 DNA sequence: TGTGCCAGCAGCTCGGCGCGGACAGGGTTCTACGAGCAGTACTTC. This sequence encodes CASSSARTGFYEQYF.

This clone has only a few counts. The chain has TRBV4-2 and TRBJ1-2; D ambiguous. V was pared by 1 base and J by 5 bases, with 11 bases between. From germline, CDR1 is LGHNA and CDR2 YNFKEQ. The CDR3 spans 14 residues. The CDR3 protein is CASSQGEGSYGYTF. In DNA form, the CDR3 reads TGTGCCAGCAGCCAAGGAGAGGGCTCATATGGCTACACCTTC.

This clone was observed a handful of times. J is TRBJ1-1 and V is TRBV5-1; TRBD1 matches 7 bases. The CDR3 sequence is 15 residues long. Trimming at V came to 0 bases and at J to 7 bases, leaving 9 bases not matched to a gene. Germline CDR1 reads SGHRS; CDR2 reads YFSETQ. DNA of the CDR3: TGCGCCAGCAGCTTGGGGCAGGGGGGAAGCTATGAAGCTTTCTTT. Translation: CASSLGQGGSYEAFF.

The chain joins TRBV2 to TRBJ2-5; TRBD2 matches 11 bases. This CDR3 region has 19 residues. V shed 1 base, J shed 4 bases, and the junction held 14 bases outside the gene matches. The germline gives CDR1 SNHLY, CDR2 FYNNEI. CDR3 coding DNA: TGTGCCAGCAGTGAAGGATCGACTAGCGGGGCCATCATAGGAGAGACCCAGTACTTC. Amino acid sequence: CASSEGSTSGAIIGETQYF.